This passage covers 16 T cell receptor beta chains from one sample sequenced in a study of early T cells in non-severe SARS-CoV-2 infection. TCRdb reprocessed the 5' RACE reads via MiXCR and lists one record per CDR3 protein. This table has about 35,000 distinct CDR3 sequences, 3.5% to 5% appearing once. Sequenced input: whole blood. These receptor sequences come from an adult who was a healthcare worker with PCR-confirmed SARS-CoV-2 infection or an uninfected control (not recorded which).

This clonotype was counted many times. The genes are TRBV7-9 and TRBJ2-7; 13 nucleotides line up with TRBD2. Germline assignment: CDR1 SEHNR and CDR2 FQNEAQ (reference sequence). The CDR3 covers 17 residues. With 4 bases clipped from V and 2 bases from J, the junction kept 8 bases outside the gene matches. This chain's CDR3 is CASSWTSGGHTPYEQYF. The CDR3 DNA sequence: TGTGCCAGCAGCTGGACTAGCGGGGGACATACTCCCTACGAGCAGTACTTC.

There are many counts of this clonotype. The CDR3 coding sequence is TGCAGTGCTAGAGGTTTGAAGAATGAGCAGTTCTTC. Translation gives CSARGLKNEQFF. The J gene is TRBJ2-1, the V gene TRBV20-1; D not resolved. The V end was cut by 1 base, the J end by 7 bases, with 8 bases between. Per the germline V gene, CDR1 is DFQATT and CDR2 is SNEGSKA (reference sequence). This CDR3 comprises 12 residues.

This clonotype was seen ten or more times. The V gene is TRBV20-1, the J gene TRBJ2-4, with D possibly matching TRBD1 (5 bases). Germline V lookup: CDR1 DFQATT, CDR2 SNEGSKA (reference sequence). This CDR3 has 14 amino acids. V was shortened by 4 bases and J by 9 bases, with 19 bases between the two germline ends. The CDR3, as DNA: TGCAGTGCTACCCCTAGGGTGTCAGGGCCCATTCAGTACTTC. Amino acid sequence: CSATPRVSGPIQYF.

This clonotype turned up a few times. The chain joins TRBV20-1 to TRBJ2-3, with 8 bases matching TRBD2. After removal of 6 bases from V and 5 bases from J, the junction contained 10 bases not matched to a gene. From germline, CDR1 is DFQATT and CDR2 SNEGSKA (reference sequence). This CDR3 comprises 14 residues. The CDR3 is CSAPEAGGRDTQYF. In DNA, the CDR3 is TGCAGTGCCCCCGAGGCGGGAGGTCGAGATACGCAGTATTTT.

This clonotype occurred many times. The gene calls are TRBV20-1 and TRBJ1-2, with no clear D. Trimming took off 4 bases at V and 2 bases at J, with 14 bases between the two ends. The germline V gene has CDR1 DFQATT and CDR2 SNEGSKA (reference sequence). This CDR3 contains 14 residues. CDR3: CSANPDLINYGYTF. The CDR3 DNA reads TGCAGTGCTAACCCAGACCTTATCAACTATGGCTACACCTTC.

This clonotype appeared many times. This chain connects TRBV14 to TRBJ2-6; 11 nucleotides match TRBD1. J gave up 1 base and V 3 bases, and 8 bases lay outside the gene matches. The CDR3 contains 19 residues. The germline V gene has CDR1 SGHDN and CDR2 FVKESK. CDR3 sequence reads: CASSHRGQGDRSGANVLTF. The DNA for the CDR3 is TGTGCCAGCAGCCACAGGGGACAGGGGGACCGTTCTGGGGCCAACGTCCTGACTTTC.

Many counts were recorded for this clonotype. The genes are TRBV28 and TRBJ1-2; 7 bases are a match to TRBD1. The germline V gene has CDR1 MDHEN and CDR2 SYDVKM. V lost 7 bases to trimming and J lost 4 bases; unmatched junction nucleotides: 9. The CDR3 totals 14 residues. The CDR3 loop reads CASKIGGASYGYTF. CDR3 coding DNA: TGTGCCAGCAAGATAGGGGGCGCAAGCTATGGCTACACCTTC.

In this sample, this clonotype turned up many times. This chain links TRBV18 with TRBJ2-7; unclear D gene. The V end was cut by 2 bases, the J end by 0 bases, with 5 bases between. This CDR3 is built from 13 residues. Germline assignment: CDR1 KGHSH and CDR2 LQKENI. CDR3 nucleotide sequence: TGTGCCAGCTCACCATCCTCCTCCTACGAGCAGTACTTC. Protein sequence: CASSPSSSYEQYF. Full variable domain (remainder filled in from reference TRBV18 and TRBJ2-7): NAGVMQNPRHLVRRRGQEARLRCSPMKGHSHVYWYRQLPEEGLKFMVYLQKENIIDESGMPKERFSAEFPKEGPSILRIQQVVRGDSAAYFCASSPSSSYEQYFGPGTRLTVT.

This clonotype showed up many times. The chain combines TRBV19 with TRBJ1-4, with D hard to call. The CDR3 sequence is 12 residues long. With 3 bases removed from V and 11 bases from J, the gap between germline ends came to 10 bases. The germline gives CDR1 LNHDA, CDR2 SQIVND (reference sequence). DNA for the CDR3: TGTGCCAGTAGTATGGTTGGCGACAAACTGTTTTTT. Translation gives CASSMVGDKLFF.

Many counts were recorded for this clonotype. This sequence joins TRBV20-1 and TRBJ2-7; 10 bases match TRBD1. The CDR3 contains 14 residues. V lost 0 bases, J lost 2 bases, and 1 base stayed unmatched. The V gene's germline CDR1 is DFQATT and CDR2 SNEGSKA (reference sequence). CDR3 sequence: CSARDGQGAYEQYF. CDR3 bases: TGCAGTGCTAGAGATGGACAGGGGGCCTACGAGCAGTACTTC.

This clonotype was seen at least ten times. The chain uses TRBV7-6 and TRBJ2-7; D is ambiguous. The CDR3 runs 14 residues. The germline CDR1 and CDR2 sequences are SGHVS and FNYEAQ. The ends were cut back, 6 bases at V and 2 bases at J, with 14 bases in the middle. CDR3 DNA: TGTGCCAGCAGTTCCTCCCCGGTTGCCTACGAGCAGTACTTC. It is translated as CASSSSPVAYEQYF.

This clonotype was found many times. This sequence joins TRBV5-1 and TRBJ1-6; D may be TRBD1 (6 bases). Germline-derived CDR1 and CDR2 are SGHRS and YFSETQ. The V and J ends lost 2 bases and 0 bases respectively, with 15 bases between them. The CDR3 consists of 18 residues. The CDR3 sequence is CASSFGQTVTSYNSPLHF. Here the CDR3 DNA reads TGCGCCAGCAGCTTCGGACAGACAGTTACCTCCTATAATTCACCCCTCCACTTT.

This clonotype has ten or more counts. The rearrangement links TRBV6-4 to TRBJ2-2; D uncertain. Germline V lookup: CDR1 MRHNA, CDR2 SNTAGT. V was pared by 4 bases and J by 1 base, with 4 bases between. CDR3 length: 13 residues. The CDR3: CASSGQNTGELFF. DNA of the CDR3: TGTGCCAGCAGTGGGCAGAACACCGGGGAGCTGTTTTTT.

In this sample, this clonotype turned up many times. This rearrangement joins TRBV27 to TRBJ2-5, with 11 nucleotides matching TRBD2. Germline trimming cut 4 bases from V and 5 bases from J; bases unmatched to any gene: 27. The CDR3 loop spans 22 amino acids. Germline CDR1 MNHEY, CDR2 SMNVEV (reference sequence). CDR3: CASSSSNRGLLIAGGRYETQYF. DNA for the CDR3: TGTGCCAGCAGTTCATCCAACAGGGGGCTCCTAATAGCGGGAGGGCGGTATGAGACCCAGTACTTC.

This clonotype was detected ten times or more. Here the CDR3 reads CASSYSKGAGLSYEQYF. Here the CDR3 DNA reads TGTGCCAGCAGTTACTCGAAAGGAGCGGGATTGTCCTACGAGCAGTACTTC. This chain links TRBV6-6 with TRBJ2-7; 7 nucleotides align to TRBD2. Trimming cost V 0 bases and J 1 base; bases outside gene matches: 9. CDR1 is MNHNY and CDR2 is SVGAGI in the germline V gene (reference sequence). The CDR3 has 17 residues.

This clonotype appeared a few times. The gene calls are TRBV5-5 and TRBJ2-2; D gene unclear. Per the germline V gene, CDR1 is SGHKS and CDR2 is YYEKEE (reference sequence). The CDR3 is 13 residues long. V lost 0 bases to trimming and J lost 4 bases, with 4 bases between them. CDR3 sequence (DNA): TGTGCCAGCAGCTTGGTGGGCACCGGGGAGCTGTTTTTT. Its translation: CASSLVGTGELFF.